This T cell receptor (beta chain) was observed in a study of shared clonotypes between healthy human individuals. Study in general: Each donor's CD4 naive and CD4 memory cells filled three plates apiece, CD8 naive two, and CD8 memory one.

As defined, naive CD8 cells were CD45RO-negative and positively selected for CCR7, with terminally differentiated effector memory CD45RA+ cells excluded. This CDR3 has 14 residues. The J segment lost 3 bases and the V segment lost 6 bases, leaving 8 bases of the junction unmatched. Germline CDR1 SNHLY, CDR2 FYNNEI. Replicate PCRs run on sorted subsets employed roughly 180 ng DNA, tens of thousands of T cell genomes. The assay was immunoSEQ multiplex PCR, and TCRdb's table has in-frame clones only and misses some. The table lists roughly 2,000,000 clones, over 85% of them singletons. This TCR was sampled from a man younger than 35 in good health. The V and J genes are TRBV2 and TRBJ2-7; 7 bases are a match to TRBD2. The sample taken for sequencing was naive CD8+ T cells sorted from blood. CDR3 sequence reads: CASRALGEGYEQYF. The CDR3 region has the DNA TGTGCCAGCAGGGCTTTGGGGGAGGGCTACGAGCAGTACTTC.